A single sample gave rise to the 20 T cell receptor beta chains below, sequenced in a study of shared clonotypes between healthy human individuals. Naive CD8 cells, CD45RO-negative and positively selected for CCR7, excluded terminally differentiated effector memory CD45RA+ cells. Libraries were prepared by immunoSEQ multiplex PCR; TCRdb keeps only in-frame clonotypes and omits some of them. The sample holds about 610,000 clones, approximately 96% seen once. Input material: naive CD8+ T cells sorted from blood. These receptors came from a woman aged 25 to 39 in good health.

V and J are TRBV7-8 and TRBJ2-7; the match to TRBD1 covers 7 bases. Germline loops: CDR1 SGHVS, CDR2 FQNEAQ. J was trimmed by 0 bases and V by 5 bases; bases with no gene match: 10. CDR3 length: 16 amino acids. CDR3 sequence: CASSMTYRGTSYEQYF. The DNA for the CDR3 is TGTGCCAGCAGCATGACTTACAGGGGAACCTCCTACGAGCAGTACTTC. Combining the CDR3 with reference TRBV7-8 and TRBJ2-7 gives the whole variable domain GAGVSQSPRYKVAKRGQDVALRCDPISGHVSLFWYQQALGQGPEFLTYFQNEAQLDKSGLPSDRFFAERPEGSVSTLKIQRTQQEDSAVYLCASSMTYRGTSYEQYFGPGTRLTVT.

Remarks on this clone: Other DNA sequences of this sample code for an identical CDR3. V is TRBV5-1 and J is TRBJ2-7; 9 bases map to TRBD2. Germline CDR1 SGHRS, CDR2 YFSETQ. The CDR3 is 14 residues long. With 4 bases clipped from V and 0 bases from J, the junction kept 2 bases outside the gene matches. The CDR3 DNA reads TGCGCCAGCAGCAGTAGCGGGAGCTCCTACGAGCAGTACTTC. As protein: CASSSSGSSYEQYF.

The chain joins TRBV6-6 to TRBJ1-5; the D gene is possibly TRBD1 (5 bases). This CDR3 region has 16 residues. CDR1 and CDR2 from the germline V gene are MNHNY and SVGAGI (reference sequence). Between the trimmed V and J ends, which lost 6 bases and 0 bases, there was a span of 15 bases. Written as DNA, the CDR3 is TGTGCCAGCAGCTACGGTGGGGCGTATAGCAATCAGCCCCAGCATTTT. Amino acids: CASSYGGAYSNQPQHF.

This rearrangement joins TRBV28 to TRBJ2-3; D gene unclear. Germline values: CDR1 MDHEN, CDR2 SYDVKM. This CDR3 comprises 16 residues. V was pared by 6 bases and J by 2 bases, with 18 bases between. The CDR3 DNA reads TGTGCCAGCAGCCCTCCATACCGGGCGTACACAGATACGCAGTATTTT. Encoded protein: CASSPPYRAYTDTQYF.

The V call is TRBV9, the J call TRBJ2-7, with 9 bases identical to TRBD2. The V segment lost 4 bases and the J segment 2 bases; nucleotides outside the gene matches: 4. Germline CDR1 is SGDLS and CDR2 is YYNGEE. The CDR3 has 14 residues. The CDR3 is CASSMGLAAYEQYF. The CDR3 coding sequence is TGTGCCAGCAGCATGGGACTAGCAGCCTACGAGCAGTACTTC.

This clone was observed once. The chain combines TRBV19 with TRBJ2-4; the D gene is possibly TRBD2 (6 bases). Germline loops: CDR1 LNHDA, CDR2 SQIVND (reference sequence). This CDR3 comprises 16 residues. V lost 4 bases and J lost 0, with 13 bases in between. The CDR3 spells CASSTASELAKNIQYF. The CDR3 nucleotides read TGTGCCAGTAGTACAGCTAGCGAGCTAGCCAAAAACATTCAGTACTTC.

On this clone: Additional DNA sequences in this sample encode the identical CDR3. The rearrangement joins TRBV4-1 to TRBJ2-5; D is ambiguous. There are 11 residues in the CDR3. CDR1 MGHRA and CDR2 YSYEKL come from the germline V gene. The V end was cut by 4 bases, the J end by 1 base, with 1 base between. The CDR3 loop reads CASSLQETQYF. CDR3 nucleotide sequence: TGCGCCAGCAGCCTCCAAGAGACCCAGTACTTC.

The chain uses TRBV29-1 and TRBJ1-2; D is perhaps TRBD1 (5 bases). Germline CDR1 and CDR2: SQVTM and ANQGSEA. The CDR3 length is 14 residues. Deletions cut 0 bases from V and 5 bases from J, with 13 bases between. CDR3: CSVEDFRGIYGYTF. The DNA for the CDR3 is TGCAGCGTTGAAGATTTTCGGGGGATATATGGCTACACCTTC.

This clone is a singleton in its sample. The gene calls are TRBV28 and TRBJ1-6; D is possibly TRBD1 (5 bases). V lost 7 bases to trimming and J lost 0 bases, with 10 bases between them. Germline CDR1 MDHEN, CDR2 SYDVKM. The CDR3 is 15 residues long. CDR3 region: CASKDISSYNSPLHF. The DNA for the CDR3 is TGTGCCAGCAAGGACATCAGCTCCTATAATTCACCCCTCCACTTT.

This clone showed up just once. This chain uses TRBV9 with TRBJ2-5; D might be TRBD2 (6 bases). Trimming left V 2 bases short and J 5 bases short, with 19 bases between. The CDR3 loop spans 16 amino acids. Germline V CDR1 and CDR2: SGDLS, YYNGEE. CDR3 in DNA: TGTGCCAGCAGCGTGACCGGGACTGGCTTAGTTGAGACCCAGTACTTC. Its translation is CASSVTGTGLVETQYF.

Turning to this clone: This sample also contains other DNA sequences that code for the same CDR3. The rearrangement uses TRBV28 and TRBJ1-5; TRBD1 is a possible D gene (5 bases). The V end was cut by 6 bases, the J end by 0 bases, with 9 bases between. The germline V gene encodes CDR1 MDHEN and CDR2 SYDVKM. This CDR3 has 14 amino acids. The CDR3 nucleotides are TGTGCCAGCAGCGTAGGGGTTAGCAATCAGCCCCAGCATTTT. Residues: CASSVGVSNQPQHF.

This rearrangement joins TRBV5-4 to TRBJ2-7; D uncertain. V gave up 0 bases and J gave up 4 bases, with 14 bases separating them. CDR3 length equals 15 residues. Germline values: CDR1 SGHNT, CDR2 YYREEE (reference sequence). As DNA, the CDR3 is TGTGCCAGCAGCTTGGCTCGCGGAACCCAGTACGAGCAGTACTTC. Translated, it gives CASSLARGTQYEQYF.

This sequence joins TRBV9 and TRBJ2-3, with TRBD2 matching over 8 bases. The germline CDR1 and CDR2 sequences are SGDLS and YYNGEE. This CDR3 region has 16 residues. Trimming took 0 bases from V and 3 from J; bases not matched to a gene: 6. The CDR3 loop reads CASSVASGGGTDTQYF. The CDR3 bases are TGTGCCAGCAGCGTAGCAAGCGGGGGAGGGACAGATACGCAGTATTTT. The full variable domain, in which reference TRBV9 and TRBJ2-3 provide the parts outside the CDR3, is DSGVTQTPKHLITATGQRVTLRCSPRSGDLSVYWYQQSLDQGLQFLIQYYNGEERAKGNILERFSAQQFPDLHSELNLSSLELGDSALYFCASSVASGGGTDTQYFGPGTRLTVL.

The V and J genes are TRBV5-1 and TRBJ1-1; 7 bases agree with TRBD1. CDR1 and CDR2 (germline): SGHRS, YFSETQ. V lost 6 bases, J lost 4 bases, and 9 bases stayed unmatched. The CDR3 has 14 amino acids. For the CDR3, the DNA is TGCGCCAGCACACTCAGGGGGAAAGGCACTGAAGCTTTCTTT. Amino acid sequence: CASTLRGKGTEAFF.

Turning to this clone: A clone one base away is much larger, so this may be a read error. The gene calls are TRBV7-9 and TRBJ1-1; D is unresolved. V dropped 3 bases and J dropped 4 bases, with 3 bases sitting between them. The CDR3 length is 11 residues. Germline CDR1 and CDR2: SEHNR and FQNEAQ (reference sequence). The chain's CDR3 is CASSLSTEAFF. For the CDR3, the DNA is TGTGCCAGCAGCTTGAGCACTGAAGCTTTCTTT.

The chain carries TRBV27 and TRBJ2-1, with 7 bases lining up with TRBD2. Germline lookup yields CDR1 MNHEY and CDR2 SMNVEV (reference sequence). The CDR3 is 17 residues long. Unmatched junction bases numbered 11, after V lost 3 bases and J lost 3 bases. CDR3 nucleotide sequence: TGTGCCAGCAGTTTGTACCCGGGGCTAGCGGTCTACAATGAGCAGTTCTTC. As protein: CASSLYPGLAVYNEQFF.

The chain combines TRBV7-9 with TRBJ2-2; D is uncertain. CDR3 length equals 14 residues. Trimming left V 5 bases short and J 4 bases short, with 11 bases between. Germline V gene sequence: CDR1 SEHNR, CDR2 FQNEAQ (reference sequence). The CDR3 sequence: CASSPPVGTGELFF. DNA of the CDR3: TGTGCCAGCAGCCCCCCCGTCGGCACCGGGGAGCTGTTTTTT.

Only one count was recorded for this clone. The chain couples TRBV5-4 to TRBJ2-7; TRBD2 might be the D (5 bases). The germline V and J ends were trimmed by 1 base and 7 bases, with 15 bases remaining between them. The CDR3 length is 14 residues. The germline V gene encodes CDR1 SGHNT and CDR2 YYREEE (reference sequence). CDR3 bases: TGTGCCAGCAGCTTGTCGGGATCGGGTGGGGAGCAGTACTTC. Translation gives CASSLSGSGGEQYF.

Remarks on this clone: One junction end disagrees with the germline gene, perhaps due to a read error. Other DNA sequences in this specimen translate into the identical CDR3. The chain recombines TRBV9 with TRBJ2-7; possible D gene TRBD1, 5 bases. The germline V gene encodes CDR1 SGDLS and CDR2 YYNGEE. CDR3 length: 13 residues. CDR3 residues: CASSVGGRNEQYF. In nucleotides, the CDR3 is TGTGCCAGCAGCGTAGGGGGCAGGAACGAGCAGTACTTT.

V gene TRBV2 combines with J gene TRBJ2-7; 7 bases map to TRBD1. The trim removed 6 bases at V and 1 base at J, leaving 3 bases unmatched. Germline V gene lookup returns CDR1 SNHLY and CDR2 FYNNEI. This CDR3 has 13 residues. The CDR3 DNA is TGTGCCAGCAGGGGGGACAGATCCTACGAGCAGTACTTC. Translating it yields CASRGDRSYEQYF.